This TCR beta chain was identified during a study of CD8 T cells in Susac syndrome. Per the germline V gene, CDR1 is SQVTM and CDR2 is ANQGSEA. The CDR3 sequence is 15 residues long. The V segment lost 5 bases and the J segment 10 bases; nucleotides outside the gene matches: 13. When the RNA was reverse transcribed, random hexamers were used with an input of 0.5 to 1 ug. A multiplex approach, immunoSEQ multiplex PCR, amplified TCR beta CDR3 across 54 Vbeta and 13 Jbeta. TCRdb used MiXCR to reprocess the immunoSEQ multiplex PCR reads, holding one entry per CDR3 protein. This sample has about 210,000 distinct CDR3 sequences, with around 95% found just once. The study sequenced TCR beta in blood CD8+ and CD4+ T cells. The multiple sclerosis controls were treatment-naive patients affected by stable or active relapsing-remitting disease. FACS was used to enrich TEMRA cells, whereas the CD8+ and CD4+ T cells were obtained by negative isolation.

This receptor was taken from a human donor with multiple sclerosis. The sample taken for sequencing was CD4+ T cells from PBMCs. V gene TRBV29-1 combines with J gene TRBJ2-1; 11 nucleotides line up with TRBD2. The CDR3 here is CSVYNVLAGEGEQFF. The CDR3 DNA reads TGCAGCGTTTACAACGTACTAGCGGGAGAAGGGGAGCAGTTCTTC.